This passage covers 20 T cell receptor beta chains from one sample sequenced in a study of control samples from healthy donors and cancer patients. Measured with immunoSEQ multiplex PCR; TCRdb has only the in-frame clones, and not every one. The sample lists 260,000 or so clones, approximately 80% occurring once. Sequences were obtained from PBMCs. All receptors derive from a woman aged 60-70 years with lung cancer.

The chain recombines TRBV7-2 with TRBJ2-1; 9 bases align to TRBD1. V was pared by 4 bases and J by 5 bases, with 6 bases of the junction left unmatched. The CDR3 has 15 amino acids. Germline values: CDR1 SGHTA, CDR2 FQGNSA. CDR3 region: CASSSGTGWHNEQFF. The CDR3 bases are TGTGCCAGCAGCTCGGGGACAGGGTGGCACAATGAGCAGTTCTTC.

The V gene is TRBV25-1, the J gene TRBJ1-1; D possibly corresponds to TRBD1 (5 bases). The germline V and J ends were trimmed by 9 bases and 0 bases, with 17 bases remaining between them. There are 15 residues in the CDR3. Germline CDR1 reads MGHDK; CDR2 reads SYGVNS. The CDR3 loop reads CASRLGGSMNTEAFF. CDR3 in DNA: TGTGCCAGTAGGCTTGGGGGGAGCATGAACACTGAAGCTTTCTTT.

The chain employs TRBV7-3 and TRBJ2-3; D gene uncertain. From germline, CDR1 is SGHTA and CDR2 FQGTGA. V was cut by 5 bases and J by 3 bases, with 9 bases left in between. This CDR3 comprises 13 residues. The CDR3 coding sequence is TGTGCCAGCAGCACCGGACGGACAGATACGCAGTATTTT. It yields the protein CASSTGRTDTQYF.

V usage is TRBV4-1 and J usage is TRBJ1-2, with TRBD1 matching 10 bases. The J segment lost 5 bases and the V segment lost 2 bases, leaving 14 bases of the junction unmatched. This CDR3 contains 18 residues. The germline V gene has CDR1 MGHRA and CDR2 YSYEKL. Here the CDR3 DNA reads TGCGCCAGCAGCCAATTCAGCATGGACAGGGGGTTTCCGTATGGCTACACCTTC. It encodes CASSQFSMDRGFPYGYTF.

The chain carries TRBV3-1 (or the pseudogene TRBV3-2) and TRBJ1-1; maybe TRBD1 (6 bases). The germline V and J ends were trimmed by 5 bases and 3 bases, with 13 bases remaining between them. In germline, CDR1 is LGHDT, CDR2 YNNKEL (reference sequence). This CDR3 comprises 14 residues. CDR3 in amino acids: CASSATGADTEAFF. Here the CDR3 DNA reads TGTGCCAGCAGCGCTACGGGGGCTGACACTGAAGCTTTCTTT.

This chain links TRBV7-2 with TRBJ2-4; D ambiguous. The V gene's germline CDR1 is SGHTA and CDR2 FQGNSA. V lost 2 bases to trimming and J lost 5 bases, with 10 bases between them. The CDR3 covers 14 residues. The DNA for the CDR3 is TGTGCCAGCAGCTTAACGAATCTCCAAAACATTCAGTACTTC. It translates to CASSLTNLQNIQYF. The full variable domain, its missing parts supplied by reference TRBV7-2 and TRBJ2-4, is GAGVSQSPSNKVTEKGKDVELRCDPISGHTALYWYRQSLGQGLEFLIYFQGNSAPDKSGLPSDRFSAERTGGSVSTLTIQRTQQEDSAVYLCASSLTNLQNIQYFGAGTRLSVL.

The rearrangement joins TRBV6-1 to TRBJ2-2, with TRBD2 matching over 10 bases. Per the germline V gene, CDR1 is MNHNS and CDR2 is SASEGT. There are 15 residues in the CDR3. Trimming cost V 2 bases and J 3 bases; bases outside gene matches: 0. The DNA of the CDR3 is TGTGCCAGCAGTGAACTAGCGGGAGACACCGGGGAGCTGTTTTTT. It specifies CASSELAGDTGELFF.

This chain links TRBV3-1 (or the pseudogene TRBV3-2) with TRBJ2-1, with TRBD2 matching 12 bases. The CDR3 is 19 residues long. Germline CDR1 reads LGHDT; CDR2 reads YNNKEL (reference sequence). Unmatched junction bases numbered 15, after V lost 4 bases and J lost 5 bases. The CDR3 DNA sequence: TGTGCCAGCAGCCCGTACGGGAGACTAGCGGGAGCACCTCACAATGAGCAGTTCTTC. Translating it yields CASSPYGRLAGAPHNEQFF.

This rearrangement joins TRBV7-9 to TRBJ2-7; 8 bases are a match to TRBD1. Germline V CDR1 and CDR2: SEHNR, FQNEAQ (reference sequence). Trimming cost V 7 bases and J 6 bases; bases outside gene matches: 8. The CDR3 totals 13 residues. The CDR3 here is CASKTGVTTEQYF. In DNA, the CDR3 is TGTGCCAGCAAGACAGGGGTCACCACCGAGCAGTACTTC.

The chain uses TRBV21-1 and TRBJ2-7; the table names TRBD2, a call not compared with the DNA. TRBV21-1 is assigned pseudogene status. The CDR3 covers 16 residues. The chain's CDR3 is CASRGTSGTPPYEQYF. The CDR3 DNA reads as TGTGCCAGCAGAGGGACTAGCGGGACCCCCCCCTACGAGCAGTACTTC.

This clone was counted only a few times. V usage is TRBV19 and J usage is TRBJ1-2; perhaps TRBD1 as D (5 bases). The CDR3 spans 16 residues. CDR1 is LNHDA, CDR2 SQIVND, per germline (reference sequence). Trimming left V 2 bases short and J 7 bases short, with 20 bases between. CDR3: CASSIIGRGQGPGYTF. The CDR3 DNA sequence: TGTGCCAGTAGTATAATCGGAAGAGGGCAGGGTCCTGGCTACACCTTC.

V gene TRBV2 combines with J gene TRBJ1-1, with D tentatively TRBD1 (5 bases). Germline CDR1 is SNHLY and CDR2 is FYNNEI. This CDR3 has 13 amino acids. V lost 4 bases and J lost 1, with 7 bases in between. CDR3 in DNA: TGTGCCAGCAGTGGACAGCAGAACACTGAAGCTTTCTTT. Its translation: CASSGQQNTEAFF.

The CDR3 nucleotides read TGTGCCAGCAGTGATCCAGGGGGCGATGAGCAGTTCTTC. This sequence encodes CASSDPGGDEQFF. The chain combines TRBV2 with TRBJ2-1; 8 bases map to TRBD1. The CDR3 is 13 residues long. V was pared by 3 bases and J by 8 bases, with 3 bases of the junction left unmatched. Germline lookup yields CDR1 SNHLY and CDR2 FYNNEI.

The CDR3 DNA follows: TGTGCCAGCAGGGCTCAGGTAGGGAGATTAACATCCTACGAGCAGTACTTC. Translated: CASRAQVGRLTSYEQYF. The V call is TRBV2, the J call TRBJ2-7; D possibly corresponds to TRBD2 (5 bases). The CDR3 loop spans 17 amino acids. V lost 6 bases, J lost 1 base, and 22 bases lay in between. Germline CDR1 and CDR2: SNHLY and FYNNEI. The full variable domain, rest sourced from reference TRBV2 and TRBJ2-7, is EPEVTQTPSHQVTQMGQEVILRCVPISNHLYFYWYRQILGQKVEFLVSFYNNEISEKSEIFDDQFSVERPDGSNFTLKIRSTKLEDSAMYFCASRAQVGRLTSYEQYFGPGTRLTVT.

The chain uses TRBV2 and TRBJ2-6, with 7 bases matching TRBD1. This CDR3 region has 17 residues. The V and J ends lost 1 base and 4 bases, in that order; junction bases with no gene match: 7. CDR1 and CDR2 from the germline V gene are SNHLY and FYNNEI. The CDR3 here is CASSEETGITGANVLTF. CDR3 in DNA: TGTGCCAGCAGTGAAGAGACAGGGATTACCGGGGCCAACGTCCTGACTTTC. The whole variable domain, remainder taken from reference TRBV2 and TRBJ2-6, is EPEVTQTPSHQVTQMGQEVILRCVPISNHLYFYWYRQILGQKVEFLVSFYNNEISEKSEIFDDQFSVERPDGSNFTLKIRSTKLEDSAMYFCASSEETGITGANVLTFGAGSRLTVL.

The gene calls are TRBV3-1 (or the pseudogene TRBV3-2) and TRBJ1-1; D uncertain. Germline CDR1 LGHDT, CDR2 YNNKEL (reference sequence). Trimming took 6 bases from V and 4 from J, leaving 15 bases between them. The CDR3 runs 14 residues. The DNA of the CDR3 is TGTGCCAGCAGGGAAGTCGGTGAGGGCACTGAAGCTTTCTTT. Translated: CASREVGEGTEAFF.

The rearrangement uses TRBV20-1 and TRBJ1-2, with a weak D call TRBD1 (5 bases). V dropped 4 bases and J dropped 2 bases, with 5 bases sitting between them. Per the germline V gene, CDR1 is DFQATT and CDR2 is SNEGSKA (reference sequence). The CDR3 runs to 11 residues. This CDR3 is CSATGNYGYTF. The CDR3 region has the DNA TGCAGTGCTACAGGGAACTATGGCTACACCTTC.

This sequence joins TRBV6-2 or TRBV6-3 and TRBJ2-1; 16 positions match TRBD2. V shed 6 bases, J shed 1 base, and the junction held 12 bases outside the gene matches. Germline V gene sequence: CDR1 MNHEY, CDR2 SVGEGT. CDR3 length equals 20 residues. In DNA, the CDR3 is TGTGCCAGCAGCCACAAACCGGGACTAGCGGGAGGGGGGTCCTACAATGAGCAGTTCTTC. Its protein product is CASSHKPGLAGGGSYNEQFF.

The rearrangement links TRBV28 to TRBJ2-1; 10 bases are a match to TRBD2. V gave up 6 bases and J gave up 1 base; unmatched junction bases: 6. The germline V gene has CDR1 MDHEN and CDR2 SYDVKM. The CDR3 runs 16 residues. The CDR3 region is CASRPGLAESYNEQFF. The CDR3 DNA is TGTGCCAGCAGGCCCGGACTAGCGGAATCCTACAATGAGCAGTTCTTC.

The rearrangement uses TRBV3-1 (or the pseudogene TRBV3-2) and TRBJ1-6; TRBD1 might be the D (6 bases). Germline loops: CDR1 LGHDT, CDR2 YNNKEL (reference sequence). Trimming cost V 10 bases and J 4 bases, with 17 bases left between them. This CDR3 is built from 15 residues. In DNA, the CDR3 is TGTGCCACCAGTCGCACAGGGCTGTATAATTCACCCCTCCACTTT. It yields the protein CATSRTGLYNSPLHF.